Shown below are 28 T cell receptor beta chains from a single sample sequenced in a study of T cell responses to AZD1222 COVID-19 vaccine. Clones were read by immunoSEQ multiplex PCR, and TCRdb kept only the in-frame ones, dropping some. The table has roughly 200,000 clones, 90% to 95% seen once. Source: peripheral blood, taken 28 days after the second dose of the MenACWY control vaccine. These receptors originate from an adult who received the MenACWY meningococcal vaccine as a control.

This rearrangement joins TRBV24-1 to TRBJ2-7; D might be TRBD1 (6 bases). Trimming cost V 7 bases and J 5 bases, with 17 bases left between them. The CDR3 is made up of 14 amino acids. The germline CDR1 and CDR2 sequences are KGHDR and SFDVKD. The CDR3 DNA follows: TGTGCCACCAGCGCGAGGCAGGGGATCGACGAGCAGTACTTC. This codes for CATSARQGIDEQYF.

The V call is TRBV6-5, the J call TRBJ2-2, with 8 nucleotides matching TRBD1. This CDR3 has 14 amino acids. Unmatched junction bases numbered 6, after V lost 7 bases and J lost 5 bases. Germline values: CDR1 MNHEY, CDR2 SVGAGI. The CDR3: CASNSDRGTGELFF. The CDR3 DNA reads TGTGCCAGCAATAGCGACAGGGGAACCGGGGAGCTGTTTTTT.

This clone was observed once. The J gene is TRBJ1-2, the V gene TRBV2; TRBD1 matches at 8 bases. This CDR3 comprises 12 residues. CDR1 is SNHLY and CDR2 is FYNNEI in the germline V gene. Trimming removed 6 bases from V and 8 bases from J; junction bases left unmatched: 5. CDR3 DNA sequence: TGTGCCAGCAGAAGACAGGGGATGGGCTACACCTTC. Protein: CASRRQGMGYTF.

The chain employs TRBV5-1 and TRBJ2-3; 8 nucleotides match TRBD2. In germline, CDR1 is SGHRS, CDR2 YFSETQ. This CDR3 is built from 17 residues. V shed 0 bases and J 2 bases; nucleotides not matched to a gene: 8. The CDR3 nucleotides are TGCGCCAGCAGCTTGGCCGGCGCGGGGGGACCCACAGATACGCAGTATTTT. As protein: CASSLAGAGGPTDTQYF.

The chain links TRBV7-3 to TRBJ1-2, with D perhaps matching TRBD1 (6 bases). V was pared by 11 bases and J by 6 bases, with 16 bases between. The CDR3 runs 12 residues. The germline gives CDR1 SGHTA, CDR2 FQGTGA. The CDR3 here is CARGQGTHGYTF. The CDR3 region has the DNA TGTGCCCGGGGGCAGGGTACGCATGGCTACACCTTC. The full variable domain, its missing parts supplied by reference TRBV7-3 and TRBJ1-2, is GAGVSQTPSNKVTEKGKYVELRCDPISGHTALYWYRQSLGQGPEFLIYFQGTGAADDSGLPNDRFFAVRPEGSVSTLKIQRTERGDSAVYLCARGQGTHGYTFGSGTRLTVV.

V gene TRBV4-2 combines with J gene TRBJ1-6; D unclear. Trimming shortened V by 2 bases and J by 7 bases, and 18 bases separated the two germline ends. This CDR3 region has 17 residues. The germline V gene encodes CDR1 LGHNA and CDR2 YNFKEQ. In nucleotides, the CDR3 is TGTGCCAGCAGCCAATCGGGAGGTCCCGACCCGAATTCACCCCTCCACTTT. Translated, it gives CASSQSGGPDPNSPLHF.

The V call is TRBV25-1, the J call TRBJ1-2; 7 positions agree with TRBD1. V trimming: 8 bases; J trimming: 7 bases; junction bases outside the gene matches: 10. The CDR3 loop spans 13 amino acids. Germline assignment: CDR1 MGHDK and CDR2 SYGVNS. The CDR3 DNA is TGTGCCAGCGAAGACAGGGCTCTGCTTGGCTACACCTTC. As protein: CASEDRALLGYTF.

V gene TRBV7-9 combines with J gene TRBJ1-1; 12 bases are a match to TRBD1. This CDR3 is built from 17 residues. Germline loops: CDR1 SEHNR, CDR2 FQNEAQ (reference sequence). After removal of 5 bases from V and 3 bases from J, the junction contained 10 bases not matched to a gene. DNA for the CDR3: TGTGCCAGCAGCCCCCCGGGACAGGGGGCTTCTGACACTGAAGCTTTCTTT. Encoded protein: CASSPPGQGASDTEAFF.

The rearrangement uses TRBV23-1 and TRBJ1-2; D might be TRBD1 (5 bases). TRBV23-1 counts as an open reading frame of uncertain function. V lost 7 bases, J lost 5 bases, and 26 bases lay in between. The CDR3 is made up of 17 amino acids. The CDR3 is CASIPQRGRKPKYGYTF. Written as DNA, the CDR3 is TGCGCCAGCATTCCTCAGAGGGGCCGCAAACCAAAGTATGGCTACACCTTC.

The chain carries TRBV24-1 and TRBJ2-1; D is uncertain. CDR1 and CDR2 (germline): KGHDR, SFDVKD. V lost 3 bases and J 6 bases, leaving 11 bases between the germline ends. This CDR3 region has 14 residues. CDR3 residues: CATSDLLRPNEQFF. In DNA form, the CDR3 reads TGTGCCACCAGTGATCTCTTACGCCCCAATGAGCAGTTCTTC.

This clone was seen only once. The chain carries TRBV5-6 and TRBJ1-4; TRBD1 matches at 9 bases. The CDR3 runs to 18 residues. V dropped 4 bases and J dropped 4; count of bases not matched to a gene: 14. Germline CDR1 SGHDT, CDR2 YYEEEE. The DNA for the CDR3 is TGTGCCAGCAGCGTGATCCCGGGACAGGGACGGGGTAATGAAAAACTGTTTTTT. Residues: CASSVIPGQGRGNEKLFF.

This rearrangement joins TRBV7-6 to TRBJ2-3, with 7 bases fitting TRBD2. Germline CDR1 is SGHVS and CDR2 is FNYEAQ. The CDR3 is 15 residues long. The J segment lost 3 bases and the V segment lost 1 base, leaving 4 bases of the junction unmatched. Here the CDR3 reads CASSLGSSGTDTQYF. In DNA form, the CDR3 reads TGTGCCAGCAGCTTAGGGTCTAGCGGAACAGATACGCAGTATTTT. Looking up the rest from reference TRBV7-6 and TRBJ2-3 gives the full variable domain: GAGVSQSPRYKVTKRGQDVALRCDPISGHVSLYWYRQALGQGPEFLTYFNYEAQQDKSGLPNDRFSAERPEGSISTLTIQRTEQRDSAMYRCASSLGSSGTDTQYFGPGTRLTVL.

This sequence joins TRBV5-1 and TRBJ2-1; a possible D gene is TRBD2 (6 bases). In germline, CDR1 is SGHRS, CDR2 YFSETQ. Trimming took off 0 bases at V and 6 bases at J, with 7 bases between the two ends. The CDR3 loop spans 13 amino acids. The chain's CDR3 is CASSLGTINEQFF. The CDR3 bases are TGCGCCAGCAGCTTGGGGACTATCAATGAGCAGTTCTTC.

This chain connects TRBV7-3 to TRBJ2-1, with 7 bases aligning to TRBD2. The CDR3 totals 15 residues. Unmatched junction bases numbered 1, after V lost 0 bases and J lost 2 bases. The V gene's germline CDR1 is SGHTA and CDR2 FQGTGA. The DNA of the CDR3 is TGTGCCAGCAGCTTAACCCGGGGGGCCTACAATGAGCAGTTCTTC. Its protein is CASSLTRGAYNEQFF.

The genes are TRBV5-1 and TRBJ1-3, with 9 bases aligning to TRBD1. CDR1 is SGHRS and CDR2 is YFSETQ in the germline V gene. This CDR3 comprises 15 residues. The ends lost 1 base at V and 9 bases at J; junction bases unmatched: 8. CDR3 DNA: TGCGCCAGCAGCTTGAGATCCGGACAGGGGTTCACCATATATTTT. It encodes CASSLRSGQGFTIYF.

V usage is TRBV7-2 and J usage is TRBJ2-3; no reliable D call. The CDR3 runs 15 residues. Trimming took 2 bases from V and 2 from J, leaving 11 bases between them. In germline, CDR1 is SGHTA, CDR2 FQGNSA. For the CDR3, the DNA is TGTGCCAGCAGCTTACAAGCGACGGCCACAGATACGCAGTATTTT. Translated, it gives CASSLQATATDTQYF.

This rearrangement joins TRBV6-5 to TRBJ1-2, with 8 positions matching TRBD1. The CDR3 length is 13 residues. V gave up 4 bases and J gave up 8 bases; unmatched junction bases: 6. Germline V gives CDR1 MNHEY, CDR2 SVGAGI. The DNA of the CDR3 is TGTGCCAGCAGTTCCCTGACAGGGGTCGGCTACACCTTC. Encoded protein: CASSSLTGVGYTF.

This chain links TRBV15 with TRBJ1-4; 7 bases align to TRBD1. Germline lookup yields CDR1 LNHNV and CDR2 YYDKDF (reference sequence). This CDR3 has 18 residues. V was clipped by 0 bases and J by 2 bases; unmatched bases: 9. In DNA form, the CDR3 reads TGTGCCACCAGCAGAGATTTAACAGGGGCAACTACTAATGAAAAACTGTTTTTT. Residues: CATSRDLTGATTNEKLFF.

On this clone: Other DNA sequences from this sample encode an identical CDR3 as well. The rearrangement joins TRBV5-1 to TRBJ2-7, with 12 bases fitting TRBD2. The CDR3 extends over 15 amino acids. The V segment lost 0 bases and the J segment 4 bases; nucleotides outside the gene matches: 2. The germline V gene encodes CDR1 SGHRS and CDR2 YFSETQ. DNA for the CDR3: TGCGCCAGCAGCTTGGGGACTAGCGGGGTATACGAGCAGTACTTC. Residues: CASSLGTSGVYEQYF.

J is TRBJ2-5 and V is TRBV18; D may be TRBD1 or TRBD2 (6 bases each). CDR3 length: 15 amino acids. Trimming stripped 2 bases from V and 5 bases from J, with 15 bases between. Per germline, CDR1 KGHSH and CDR2 LQKENI. This chain's CDR3 is CASSPVTPGAETQYF. Written as DNA, the CDR3 is TGTGCCAGCTCACCAGTGACACCGGGGGCGGAGACCCAGTACTTC. Variable domain in full (rest from reference TRBV18 and TRBJ2-5): NAGVMQNPRHLVRRRGQEARLRCSPMKGHSHVYWYRQLPEEGLKFMVYLQKENIIDESGMPKERFSAEFPKEGPSILRIQQVVRGDSAAYFCASSPVTPGAETQYFGPGTRLLVL.

The V call is TRBV7-2, the J call TRBJ1-2; 9 bases line up with TRBD1. Trimming cost V 5 bases and J 10 bases; bases outside gene matches: 11. Germline assignment: CDR1 SGHTA and CDR2 FQGNSA. This CDR3 comprises 14 residues. The CDR3 region has the DNA TGTGCCAGCAGCCTCAATTCTGGGACAGGGCTCTACACCTTC. This gives the protein CASSLNSGTGLYTF.

This clone was picked up a small number of times. The chain uses TRBV5-1 and TRBJ1-3; a weak D match, TRBD1 (5 bases). The CDR3 is 14 amino acids. Germline V gene data show CDR1 as SGHRS and CDR2 as YFSETQ. Trimming stripped 6 bases from V and 0 bases from J, with 10 bases between. CDR3 coding DNA: TGCGCCAGCACTTCCGGGGCCTCTGGAAACACCATATATTTT. It specifies CASTSGASGNTIYF.

The V call is TRBV6-2 or TRBV6-3, the J call TRBJ2-1, with TRBD2 identical over 14 bases. Germline assignment: CDR1 MNHEY and CDR2 SVGEGT. V was pared by 2 bases and J by 6 bases, with 9 bases of the junction left unmatched. This CDR3 spans 18 amino acids. The CDR3 loop is CASSYPQGLAGGTNEQFF. The CDR3 bases are TGTGCCAGCAGTTACCCTCAAGGACTAGCGGGAGGTACCAATGAGCAGTTCTTC.

The rearrangement links TRBV20-1 to TRBJ1-5; D is possibly TRBD1 (6 bases). The CDR3 totals 14 residues. The V end was cut by 3 bases, the J end by 4 bases, with 13 bases between. Germline V gene data show CDR1 as DFQATT and CDR2 as SNEGSKA (reference sequence). The CDR3 bases are TGCAGTGCTAGTGGGCACAGGGAAAATCAGCCCCAGCATTTT. Translating gives CSASGHRENQPQHF.

The chain employs TRBV4-1 and TRBJ2-2, with D perhaps matching TRBD2 (6 bases). This CDR3 is 15 amino acids long. Germline values: CDR1 MGHRA, CDR2 YSYEKL. Trimming removed 1 base at V and 5 bases at J, with 11 bases between. CDR3 region: CASSQVHAGTGELFF. The CDR3 region has the DNA TGCGCCAGCAGCCAAGTTCATGCGGGGACCGGGGAGCTGTTTTTT.

This chain connects TRBV7-2 to TRBJ2-2, with D tentatively TRBD1 (5 bases). This CDR3 is built from 15 residues. Trimming cost V 5 bases and J 4 bases, with 14 bases left between them. CDR1 is SGHTA, CDR2 FQGNSA, per germline. The CDR3 protein is CASSQGSVSTGELFF. The DNA of the CDR3 is TGTGCCAGCAGCCAGGGCTCGGTATCCACCGGGGAGCTGTTTTTT.

CDR3 protein: CSVAGTPNSPLHF. CDR3 in DNA: TGCAGCGTTGCCGGGACACCTAATTCACCCCTCCACTTT. The V and J genes are TRBV29-1 and TRBJ1-6; D perhaps matches TRBD1 (6 bases). CDR3 size: 13 residues. Trimming took 4 bases from V and 6 from J, leaving 10 bases between them. Germline CDR1 reads SQVTM; CDR2 reads ANQGSEA. Looking up the rest from reference TRBV29-1 and TRBJ1-6 gives the full variable domain: SAVISQKPSRDICQRGTSLTIQCQVDSQVTMMFWYRQQPGQSLTLIATANQGSEATYESGFVIDKFPISRPNLTFSTLTVSNMSPEDSSIYLCSVAGTPNSPLHFGNGTRLTVT.

The chain has TRBV6-2 or TRBV6-3 and TRBJ2-7; the D gene is possibly TRBD1 (6 bases). Germline V gene sequence: CDR1 MNHEY, CDR2 SVGEGT. The CDR3 has 13 amino acids. Trimming pared 0 bases from V and 4 bases from J, leaving 7 bases between. The CDR3 DNA is TGTGCCAGCAGTTACTCGAGGGGGTACGAGCAGTACTTC. It is translated as CASSYSRGYEQYF.